The clone carrying this TCR beta chain came up a few times. The sample belongs to a study of T-cell memory formation after mild COVID-19. V was trimmed by 3 bases and J by 4 bases, leaving 15 bases between them. Germline CDR1 is LGHNA and CDR2 is YSLEER. The CDR3 length is 15 residues. TCRdb re-analysed the 5' RACE reads in MiXCR, keeping a single row per CDR3 protein. Of about 270,000 distinct CDR3 sequences in the sample, roughly 17% were seen once. This clonotype was sampled from a young man who had mild COVID-19 (a few samples of this study predate the infection). Cell type and time point are not known. V and J are TRBV4-3 and TRBJ1-1; D not certain. Sequenced material: PBMCs or a T cell subset sorted from them (not recorded which). This CDR3 is CASSHDLFSGTEAFF. CDR3 bases: TGCGCCAGCAGCCACGACCTATTTAGCGGCACTGAAGCTTTCTTT.